The rows below give T cell receptor beta chains drawn from one sample of a study of T cell changes during pregnancy in multiple sclerosis. Clones were read by immunoSEQ multiplex PCR, and TCRdb kept only the in-frame ones, dropping some. The table lists tens of thousands of clones, roughly 89% of them singletons. The starting material was peripheral blood, obtained in the second trimester of pregnancy. These TCRs come from a female donor with multiple sclerosis, enrolled in a pregnancy study. Both conserved end residues are part of each CDR3. D genes are given only for firm matches. Clone size is stated in some rows and not others, as once, few, many or a class when expanded.

abundance	j_gene	d_gene	v_gene	CDR3nt	CDR3aa
NA	TRBJ2-7	NA	TRBV28	TGTGCCAGCAGGCTGCAAGGGAGGGGGAGCTCCTACGAGCAGTACTTC	CASRLQGRGSSYEQYF
NA	TRBJ2-2	NA	TRBV6-4	TGTGCCAGCACCCCCCAGGGGGGCGCCGGGGAGCTGTTTTTT	CASTPQGGAGELFF
once	TRBJ1-3	NA	TRBV28	TGTGCCAGCAGTTTAATTTCGGGGTCCTCTGGAAACACCATATATTTT	CASSLISGSSGNTIYF
NA	TRBJ1-2	NA	TRBV7-2	TGTGCCAGCAGCTTAAAGGGGGACTATGGCTACACCTTC	CASSLKGDYGYTF
NA	TRBJ1-2	NA	TRBV27	TGCAGGGGAGGGGTCGACTATGGCTACACCTTC	CRGGVDYGYTF
once	TRBJ1-5	TRBD1	TRBV7-8	TGTGCCAGCAGCCCGCGGCCGGGGACAGGGGCAAGCAATCAGCCCCAGCATTTT	CASSPRPGTGASNQPQHF
NA	TRBJ1-2	NA	TRBV6-1	TGTGCCAGCAGAGGAACACAGGGATACTATGGCTACACCTTC	CASRGTQGYYGYTF
NA	TRBJ2-2	NA	TRBV11-2	TGTGCCAGCAGCTTAGTCCCGGCCACAGGGGGGGGGAACACCGGGGAGCTGTTTTTT	CASSLVPATGGGNTGELFF
NA	TRBJ2-6	NA	TRBV21-1	TGTGCCAGCAGCAAGAATGGTGGGAGATCACACCTCTCTGGGGCCAACGTCCTGACTTTC	CASSKNGGRSHLSGANVLTF
NA	TRBJ1-5	TRBD1	TRBV9	TGTGCCAGCAGCGTCGACAGGGACAATCAGCCCCAGCATTTT	CASSVDRDNQPQHF
NA	TRBJ2-7	NA	TRBV18	TGTGCCAGCTCACCACCGGGGGGACGGAACTACGAGCAGTACTTC	CASSPPGGRNYEQYF
NA	TRBJ2-1	NA	TRBV7-9	TGTGCCAGCAGCTTGAGGTTTTACGATTCAAAGTTCTTC	CASSLRFYDSKFF
NA	TRBJ1-5	NA	TRBV28	TGTGCCAGCAACACATATAGCAATCAGCCCCAGCATTTT	CASNTYSNQPQHF
NA	TRBJ1-2	NA	TRBV18	TGTGCCAGCTCACCAATCTCCGGGACATCGGATGGCTACACCTTC	CASSPISGTSDGYTF
NA	TRBJ2-5	TRBD1	TRBV25-1	TGTGCCAGCAGGGGTAAGGGGGCACAAGAGACCCAGTACTTC	CASRGKGAQETQYF
NA	TRBJ2-1	NA	TRBV11-3	TGTGCCAGCAGCTTAGCCGCCAACAACAATGAGCAGTTCTTC	CASSLAANNNEQFF
NA	TRBJ2-5	TRBD1	TRBV5-5	TGTGCCAGCAGCTTGACAGGGGGCCGGAGGGAGACCCAGTACTTC	CASSLTGGRRETQYF
NA	TRBJ2-3	TRBD2	TRBV9	TGTGCCAGCAGCGTAGGGGCTAGCGGGGGGCTTTCCACAGATACGCAGTATTTT	CASSVGASGGLSTDTQYF
NA	TRBJ2-3	TRBD2	TRBV7-9	TGTGCCAGCAGCTTAGCTAGCGGGAGAGCCTATACGCAGTATTTT	CASSLASGRAYTQYF
NA	TRBJ2-3	TRBD2	TRBV7-6	TGTGCCAGCAGCTTAAGGCTAGCGGGAGGTACAGATACGCAGTATTTT	CASSLRLAGGTDTQYF
once	TRBJ2-2	TRBD1	TRBV10-3	TGTGCCATCAGGGAACCGGGACAGGGGGCCGCCGGGGAGCTGTTTTTT	CAIREPGQGAAGELFF
NA	TRBJ1-1	NA	TRBV29-1	TGCAGCGCCGTGGCGGGGGGTTACACTGAAGCTTTCTTT	CSAVAGGYTEAFF
NA	TRBJ2-5	NA	TRBV5-8	TGTGCCAGCAGCCCCGGGCAGGGTTTACAAGAGACCCAGTACTTC	CASSPGQGLQETQYF
NA	TRBJ2-3	TRBD1	TRBV7-9	TGTGCCAGCAGCCCACACCGTAGACAGGGCAACACAGATACGCAGTATTTT	CASSPHRRQGNTDTQYF
NA	TRBJ1-1	NA	TRBV9	TGTGCCAGCAGCCCCCTTGACACCAACACTGAAGCTTTCTTT	CASSPLDTNTEAFF
NA	TRBJ1-2	TRBD1	TRBV18	TGTGCCAGTCGCGAGACAGGGGGAGCTAACTATGGCTACACCTTC	CASRETGGANYGYTF
NA	TRBJ2-3	TRBD2	TRBV7-9	TGTGCCAGCAGCTTAGCGGCGGGAGGGACAGATACGCAGTATTTT	CASSLAAGGTDTQYF
NA	TRBJ2-1	TRBD2	TRBV11-3	TGTGCCAGCAGCTTAGGCTCACTAGCGGGGGGGCAGGGTGAGCAGTTCTTC	CASSLGSLAGGQGEQFF
NA	TRBJ2-3	NA	TRBV7-2	TGTGCCAGCAGCCCACAGGCCAGCACAGATACGCAGTATTTT	CASSPQASTDTQYF
NA	TRBJ2-3	NA	TRBV30	TGTGCCTGGAGTGGCTTTGACAGGTTAAAAGATACGCAGTATTTT	CAWSGFDRLKDTQYF
once	TRBJ2-1	NA	TRBV14	TGTGCCAGCAGCCAAGAGAGCGTTGTCTACAATGAGCAGTTCTTC	CASSQESVVYNEQFF
NA	TRBJ2-3	NA	TRBV11-3	TGTGCCAGCAGCTTAGAGGGCAGGGGTGTTGTTTCAGATACGCAGTATTTT	CASSLEGRGVVSDTQYF
NA	TRBJ2-7	TRBD1	TRBV5-4	TGTGCCAGCAGCTTGGAGGGGGCTCGGGGTTACGAGCAGTACTTC	CASSLEGARGYEQYF